Listed below are T cell receptor beta chains from one sample, sequenced in a study of blood T cell repertoires in COVID-19. Produced via immunoSEQ multiplex PCR; TCRdb's table is partial and in-frame only. The sample shows 90,000 to 150,000 clones, 85% to 90% of them seen only once. The sequencing input was peripheral blood. These receptors were collected from a woman aged 45-60 years with acute or convalescent COVID-19. CDR3s include the opening cysteine and the closing phenylalanine or tryptophan. The D gene is left open where the match is weak. Only some rows state a clone size, as once, few, many or a class for expanded clones.

>TRBD2|TRBJ2-1|TRBV11-2|.
CASSSSGTGQFF
TGTGCCAGCAGCTCTAGCGGGACGGGGCAGTTCTTC
>.|TRBJ2-1|TRBV18|.
CASSPRKREVNEQFF
TGTGCCAGCTCACCAAGGAAGAGAGAGGTGAATGAGCAGTTCTTC
>TRBD1|TRBJ1-2|TRBV7-8|.
CASSRGTEPRKGYTF
TGTGCCAGCAGCCGAGGGACAGAACCCCGGAAAGGCTACACCTTC
>TRBD2|TRBJ2-1|TRBV18|.
CASSVTSGRPYEQFF
TGTGCCAGCTCAGTGACTAGCGGGAGGCCGTATGAGCAGTTCTTC
>TRBD1|TRBJ2-1|TRBV7-3|.
CASSPAPGQPYNEQFF
TGTGCCAGCAGCCCAGCCCCGGGACAGCCCTACAATGAGCAGTTCTTC
>TRBD2|TRBJ2-7|TRBV5-1|.
CASSLAGGSGTRGEQYF
TGCGCCAGCAGCTTGGCCGGTGGTAGCGGGACTCGCGGCGAGCAGTACTTC
>TRBD1|TRBJ1-4|TRBV18|.
CASSLGQGAEKLFF
TGTGCCAGCTCACTTGGACAGGGGGCTGAAAAACTGTTTTTT
>TRBD1|TRBJ1-1|TRBV2|.
CASSEEEQGAPDTEAFF
TGTGCCAGCAGTGAAGAAGAACAGGGGGCGCCGGACACTGAAGCTTTCTTT
>TRBD2|TRBJ2-1|TRBV29-1|.
CSERTSLNEQFF
TGCAGCGAGAGGACTAGTTTGAATGAGCAGTTCTTC
>.|TRBJ2-3|TRBV7-9|.
CASSLARVEDTQYF
TGTGCCAGCAGCTTAGCCAGGGTGGAGGATACGCAGTATTTT
>.|TRBJ1-3|TRBV21-1|.
CASSKPSGGRQGNTIYF
TGTGCCAGCAGCAAGCCCTCAGGGGGCCGGCAGGGAAACACCATATATTTT
>TRBD2|TRBJ2-1|TRBV4-3|.
CASSQGGAWGTSGREAYNEQFF
TGCGCCAGCAGCCAAGGAGGGGCCTGGGGGACTAGCGGGAGGGAGGCCTACAATGAGCAGTTCTTC
>.|TRBJ1-2|TRBV27|.
CASSFDRLYGYTF
TGTGCCAGCAGTTTCGACAGGCTCTATGGCTACACCTTC
>.|TRBJ2-6|TRBV30|once
CAWSLGANVLTF
TGTGCCTGGAGTCTCGGGGCCAACGTCCTGACTTTC
>.|TRBJ2-5|TRBV10-3|.
CATSPYQETQYF
TGTGCCACCTCCCCGTACCAAGAGACCCAGTACTTC
>TRBD1|TRBJ2-1|TRBV9|.
CASSPGQGRYPYNEQFF
TGTGCCAGCAGCCCGGGACAGGGACGGTACCCCTACAATGAGCAGTTCTTC
>TRBD2|TRBJ2-4|TRBV3-1/TRBV3-2|.
CASSQGTRSKNIQYF
TGTGCCAGCAGCCAAGGGACTAGGTCCAAAAACATTCAGTACTTC
>.|TRBJ1-5|TRBV27|.
CASSLSSRTYSNQPQHF
TGTGCCAGCAGTTTATCCTCCAGGACATATAGCAATCAGCCCCAGCATTTT
>TRBD2|TRBJ2-1|TRBV7-2|.
CASSLPGTSWEQFF
TGTGCCAGCAGCTTACCCGGGACTAGCTGGGAGCAGTTCTTC
>TRBD1|TRBJ2-7|TRBV4-2|few
CASSQGQGAYEQYF
TGTGCCAGCAGCCAGGGACAGGGGGCATACGAGCAGTACTTC
>.|TRBJ2-7|TRBV6-6|.
CASSNRVYEQYF
TGTGCCAGCAGTAACAGGGTCTACGAGCAGTACTTC
>TRBD1|TRBJ1-1|TRBV15|.
CATSRRWDREVSMNTEAFF
TGTGCCACCAGCAGGCGTTGGGACAGGGAAGTTTCCATGAACACTGAAGCTTTCTTT
>.|TRBJ1-1|TRBV7-3|.
CASSLQRGEAFF
TGTGCCAGCAGCTTACAACGGGGTGAAGCTTTCTTT
>.|TRBJ2-5|TRBV5-1|.
CASSLEARTKETQYF
TGCGCCAGCAGCTTGGAAGCTAGGACAAAAGAGACCCAGTACTTC
>TRBD2|TRBJ2-5|TRBV5-6|once
CASSLTGTSKTQYF
TGTGCCAGCAGCTTAACCGGGACTAGCAAGACCCAGTACTTC
>.|TRBJ2-4|TRBV4-3|.
CASSQGLYTKNIQYF
TGCGCCAGCAGCCAAGGGTTGTACACCAAAAACATTCAGTACTTC
>.|TRBJ1-2|TRBV5-1|.
CASSLGLPLEGYTF
TGCGCCAGCAGCTTGGGTCTGCCCCTGGAGGGCTACACCTTC
>TRBD1|TRBJ2-2|TRBV9|once
CASSASTGGGTGELFF
TGTGCCAGCAGCGCCTCCACAGGGGGCGGCACCGGGGAGCTGTTTTTT
>.|TRBJ1-2|TRBV9|.
CASSVDFAGLIPYGYTF
TGTGCCAGCAGCGTAGATTTCGCGGGACTCATCCCCTATGGCTACACCTTC
>.|TRBJ1-2|TRBV9|few
CASSSRGGDNYGYTF
TGTGCCAGCAGCTCCCGAGGGGGGGATAACTATGGCTACACCTTC
>.|TRBJ2-5|TRBV4-1|.
CASSQDSGQETQYF
TGCGCCAGCAGCCAAGACTCAGGCCAAGAGACCCAGTACTTC